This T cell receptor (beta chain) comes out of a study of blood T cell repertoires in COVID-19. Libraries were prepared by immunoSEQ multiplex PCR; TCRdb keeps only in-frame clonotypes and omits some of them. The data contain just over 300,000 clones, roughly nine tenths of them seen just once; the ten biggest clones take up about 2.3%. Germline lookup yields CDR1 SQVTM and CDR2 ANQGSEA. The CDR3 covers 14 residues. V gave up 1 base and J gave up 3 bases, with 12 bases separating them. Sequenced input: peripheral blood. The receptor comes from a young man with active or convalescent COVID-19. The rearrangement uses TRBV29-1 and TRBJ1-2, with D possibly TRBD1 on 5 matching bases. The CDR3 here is CSVEGGEGDYGYTF. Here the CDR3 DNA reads TGCAGCGTTGAAGGGGGGGAAGGGGACTATGGCTACACCTTC.